This T cell receptor beta chain was sequenced in a study of graft-versus-host responses after intestinal transplantation. At the level of the study: Multivisceral, liver-intestinal, or isolated intestinal transplants were performed in recipients. For approximately three years after anti-thymocyte globulin induction, all recipients took tacrolimus and steroids.

Produced via immunoSEQ multiplex PCR; TCRdb's table is partial and in-frame only. The data hold some 90,000 clones, with under 95% observed a single time. The CDR3 runs to 14 residues. V was pared by 6 bases and J by 2 bases, with 3 bases of the junction left unmatched. In germline, CDR1 is MNHEY, CDR2 SVGAGI. With regard to this clone: Its matching antigen is unknown.

The TCR originated in a human donor who was the organ donor for an intestinal transplant. The chain joins TRBV6-5 to TRBJ2-7; 11 bases fit TRBD2. The sample in question was unstimulated CD8+ T cells sorted from spleen or lymph node cells, obtained before transplant. The CDR3 bases are TGTGCCAGCAGCCCGGGACTAGCGGCCTACGAGCAGTACTTC. Protein sequence: CASSPGLAAYEQYF.